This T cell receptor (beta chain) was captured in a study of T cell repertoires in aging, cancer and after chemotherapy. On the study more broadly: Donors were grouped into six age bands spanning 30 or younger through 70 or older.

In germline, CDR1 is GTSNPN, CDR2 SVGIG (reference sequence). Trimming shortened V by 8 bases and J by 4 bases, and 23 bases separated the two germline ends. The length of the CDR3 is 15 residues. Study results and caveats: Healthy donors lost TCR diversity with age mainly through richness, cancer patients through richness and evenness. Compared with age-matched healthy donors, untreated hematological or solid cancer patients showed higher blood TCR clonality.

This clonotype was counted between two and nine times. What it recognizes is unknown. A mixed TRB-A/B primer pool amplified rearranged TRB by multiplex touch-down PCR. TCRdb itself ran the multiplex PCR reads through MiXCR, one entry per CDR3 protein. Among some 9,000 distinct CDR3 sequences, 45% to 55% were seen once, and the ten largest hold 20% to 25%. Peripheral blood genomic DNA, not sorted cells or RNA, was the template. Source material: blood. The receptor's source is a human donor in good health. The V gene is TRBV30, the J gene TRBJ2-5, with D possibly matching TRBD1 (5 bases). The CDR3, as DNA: TGTGCCAGCAGCTTGTTTTATCCCCAGGGAGAGACCCAGTACTTC. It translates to CASSLFYPQGETQYF. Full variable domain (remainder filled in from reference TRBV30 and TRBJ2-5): SQTIHQWPATLVQPVGSPLSLECTVEGTSNPNLYWYRQAAGRGLQLLFYSVGIGQISSEVPQNLSASRPQDRQFILSSKKLLLSDSGFYLCASSLFYPQGETQYFGPGTRLLVL.